Listed here are 6 T cell receptor beta chains from one sample, sequenced in a study of blood T cell repertoires in COVID-19. TCRdb keeps only in-frame clones here, not all; method: immunoSEQ multiplex PCR. The sample consists of a few hundred thousand clones, roughly 88% of them appearing once. Sequences were obtained from peripheral blood. The receptors here all came from a woman aged 25-40 years with active or convalescent COVID-19.

The V call is TRBV19, the J call TRBJ1-2; D is ambiguous. The ends were cut back, 8 bases at V and 0 bases at J, with 16 bases in the middle. The CDR3 extends over 15 amino acids. Germline-derived CDR1 and CDR2 are LNHDA and SQIVND (reference sequence). CDR3 residues: CASRRNQVTNYGYTF. In nucleotides, the CDR3 is TGTGCCAGTCGAAGAAACCAGGTCACTAACTATGGCTACACCTTC.

This chain links TRBV24-1 with TRBJ2-3; weak D call: TRBD1 (6 bases). The V end lost 4 bases, the J end lost 1 base, and 17 bases lay between the germline ends. There are 17 residues in the CDR3. CDR1 is KGHDR and CDR2 is SFDVKD in the germline V gene. The CDR3 region is CATSDPSPGVGTDTQYF. The CDR3 DNA sequence: TGTGCCACCAGTGACCCCTCCCCAGGGGTAGGCACAGATACGCAGTATTTT.

The chain uses TRBV3-1 (or the pseudogene TRBV3-2) and TRBJ2-3; 14 bases are a match to TRBD2. Trimming at V came to 2 bases and at J to 4 bases, leaving 11 bases not matched to a gene. Germline V lookup: CDR1 LGHDT, CDR2 YNNKEL (reference sequence). This CDR3 is 19 amino acids long. The CDR3: CASSQPGTSGGVGADTQYF. The CDR3 nucleotides are TGTGCCAGCAGCCAACCCGGGACTAGCGGGGGCGTCGGCGCAGATACGCAGTATTTT.

This clone appeared a single time. V usage is TRBV28 and J usage is TRBJ1-5; 8 positions agree with TRBD1. The CDR3 sequence is 16 residues long. V gave up 3 bases and J gave up 0 bases; unmatched junction bases: 4. Germline CDR1 and CDR2: MDHEN and SYDVKM. CDR3 in DNA: TGTGCCAGCAGTTTTGGAGGACAGGGTAGCAATCAGCCCCAGCATTTT. Translated: CASSFGGQGSNQPQHF.

The chain couples TRBV27 to TRBJ2-3, with D possibly matching TRBD2 (6 bases). Deletions cut 5 bases from V and 0 bases from J, with 12 bases between. CDR1 and CDR2 from the germline V gene are MNHEY and SMNVEV (reference sequence). This CDR3 region has 15 residues. CDR3 bases: TGTGCCAGCAGTCTCCGGGGGTTTAGCACAGATACGCAGTATTTT. It specifies CASSLRGFSTDTQYF.

The chain links TRBV4-3 to TRBJ2-1; 9 nucleotides agree with TRBD1. Germline V gene lookup returns CDR1 LGHNA and CDR2 YSLEER. The CDR3 runs to 14 residues. With V trimmed by 3 bases and J by 11 bases, 8 bases remained unmatched. CDR3 bases: TGCGCCAGCAGCCAGGTCCCGGGACAGGGTAAGCAGTTCTTC. Protein product: CASSQVPGQGKQFF.